One sample yielded the 13 T cell receptor beta chains listed below, sequenced in a study of identical twins. TCRdb ran MiXCR on the 5' RACE reads and lists one entry per CDR3 protein. The data hold over 550,000 distinct CDR3 sequences, with about 7.1% observed a single time. The sample was also linked to a second study, of yellow fever vaccine responses in identical twins.

Input material: PBMCs. All receptors come from a young woman in good health.

This clonotype was recorded many times. The DNA of the CDR3 is TGTGCCAGCAGCCCCCGGACTAGCGGGTCCTTGGGCTACAATGAGCAGTTCTTC. Amino acid sequence: CASSPRTSGSLGYNEQFF. The J gene is TRBJ2-1, the V gene TRBV4-2, with 11 positions matching TRBD2. The CDR3 consists of 18 residues. The V gene end was trimmed by 4 bases and the J gene end by 3 bases; junction bases not matched to a gene: 11. The germline V gene encodes CDR1 LGHNA and CDR2 YNFKEQ.

This clonotype showed up many times. V is TRBV7-8 and J is TRBJ2-7, with 9 nucleotides matching TRBD2. Germline lookup yields CDR1 SGHVS and CDR2 FQNEAQ. The CDR3 is 15 residues long. After removal of 5 bases from V and 2 bases from J, the junction contained 7 bases not matched to a gene. The CDR3 protein is CASSTLTSGTYEQYF. The CDR3 region has the DNA TGTGCCAGCAGCACCCTGACTAGCGGAACCTACGAGCAGTACTTC.

The gene calls are TRBV7-9 and TRBJ2-7; 7 nucleotides line up with TRBD1. V dropped 5 bases and J dropped 2; count of bases not matched to a gene: 15. The CDR3 is 17 residues long. Germline values: CDR1 SEHNR, CDR2 FQNEAQ (reference sequence). This CDR3 is CASSLVGRGRITYEQYF. The CDR3 region has the DNA TGTGCCAGCAGCCTAGTGGGCAGGGGGAGAATTACCTACGAGCAGTACTTC.

The V call is TRBV5-1, the J call TRBJ1-2, with TRBD1 as a possible D gene (6 bases). Between the trimmed V and J ends, which lost 3 bases and 6 bases, there was a span of 15 bases. Germline-derived CDR1 and CDR2 are SGHRS and YFSETQ. This CDR3 comprises 14 residues. DNA for the CDR3: TGCGCCAGCAGCTCCCAGGGACAAGTGGATGGCTACACCTTC. Residues: CASSSQGQVDGYTF.

This clonotype came up many times. The chain combines TRBV15 with TRBJ2-3; 10 nucleotides align to TRBD2. The CDR3 totals 17 residues. Trimming took 1 base from V and 2 from J; bases not matched to a gene: 6. Germline values: CDR1 LNHNV, CDR2 YYDKDF (reference sequence). CDR3 sequence: CATSRGLAGDNTDTQYF. CDR3 in DNA: TGTGCCACCAGCAGAGGGCTAGCGGGAGACAACACAGATACGCAGTATTTT.

The chain is built from TRBV29-1 and TRBJ2-1; 8 bases fit TRBD2. Germline values: CDR1 SQVTM, CDR2 ANQGSEA. The CDR3 consists of 20 residues. V gave up 2 bases and J gave up 0 bases; unmatched junction bases: 18. CDR3 residues: CSVEFRRGLGGRSSYNEQFF. The CDR3 DNA sequence: TGCAGCGTTGAATTCCGGAGGGGACTAGGGGGTCGGAGCTCCTACAATGAGCAGTTCTTC.

This clonotype was counted many times. V and J are TRBV7-8 and TRBJ2-7; D may be TRBD1 or TRBD2 (6 bases each). Trimming removed 1 base from V and 3 bases from J, with 22 bases in between. The CDR3 extends over 18 amino acids. The germline CDR1 and CDR2 sequences are SGHVS and FQNEAQ. The CDR3 coding sequence is TGTGCCAGCAGCTTAGAACAGGGAGGTTTAAATTGGTTCTACGAGCAGTACGTC. Its protein product is CASSLEQGGLNWFYEQYV.

This clonotype was counted at least ten times. This chain uses TRBV9 with TRBJ2-3, with D uncertain. The CDR3 has 13 residues. V was shortened by 3 bases and J by 1 base, with 6 bases between the two germline ends. The germline gives CDR1 SGDLS, CDR2 YYNGEE. This CDR3 reads CASSAPGTDTQYF. CDR3 DNA: TGTGCCAGCAGCGCCCCGGGCACAGATACGCAGTATTTT. Together with reference TRBV9 and TRBJ2-3, the CDR3 gives the full variable domain: DSGVTQTPKHLITATGQRVTLRCSPRSGDLSVYWYQQSLDQGLQFLIQYYNGEERAKGNILERFSAQQFPDLHSELNLSSLELGDSALYFCASSAPGTDTQYFGPGTRLTVL.

This clonotype came up a few times. V usage is TRBV7-2 and J usage is TRBJ2-7; D is perhaps TRBD1 or TRBD2 (6 bases each). This CDR3 is 12 amino acids long. Germline V CDR1 and CDR2: SGHTA, FQGNSA. V was shortened by 3 bases and J by 7 bases, with 10 bases between the two germline ends. CDR3 DNA sequence: TGTGCCAGCAGCTTCACAGGGAGGGAGCAGTACGTC. It is translated as CASSFTGREQYV.

This clonotype was observed a handful of times. The chain has TRBV6-6 and TRBJ1-2, with D perhaps matching TRBD1 (5 bases). Germline CDR1 MNHNY, CDR2 SVGAGI (reference sequence). Trimming removed 6 bases at V and 4 bases at J, with 9 bases between. This CDR3 has 12 residues. CDR3 DNA sequence: TGTGCCAGCAGCGAGACAGTCTATGGCTACACCTTC. Translation: CASSETVYGYTF.

This clonotype was picked up a small number of times. This sequence joins TRBV27 and TRBJ2-1; the D gene could be TRBD1 or TRBD2 (5 bases each). Germline CDR1 and CDR2: MNHEY and SMNVEV (reference sequence). The V and J ends lost 6 bases and 4 bases respectively, with 10 bases between them. CDR3 length equals 13 residues. The CDR3 DNA follows: TGTGCCAGCAGAGGGACGGCTTACAATGAGCAGTTCTTC. Translating it yields CASRGTAYNEQFF.

This clonotype has only a few counts. The V and J genes are TRBV12-3 or TRBV12-4 and TRBJ2-3; no definite D call. The ends were cut back, 3 bases at V and 2 bases at J, with 6 bases in the middle. This CDR3 is 13 amino acids long. The CDR3 DNA reads as TGTGCCAGCAGTTTCGCTAACACAGATACGCAGTATTTT. This encodes CASSFANTDTQYF.

This clonotype was seen many times. V usage is TRBV5-1 and J usage is TRBJ2-7, with D possibly TRBD1 on 6 matching bases. The CDR3 extends over 16 amino acids. V was pared by 1 base and J by 2 bases, with 16 bases between. Germline assignment: CDR1 SGHRS and CDR2 YFSETQ. Here the CDR3 DNA reads TGCGCCAGCAGCTTGAGTCGTCAGGGGAATACCTACGAGCAGTACGTC. It is translated as CASSLSRQGNTYEQYV.